These T cell receptor beta chains were read from a single sample in a study of T-cell memory formation after mild COVID-19. TCRdb itself ran the 5' RACE reads through MiXCR, one entry per CDR3 protein. The sample contains almost 350,000 distinct CDR3 sequences, roughly 19% of which appear only once. Sequenced sample: PBMCs or a T cell subset sorted from them (not recorded which). Source of these receptors: a man between 18 and 35 years old who had mild COVID-19 (a few samples of this study predate the infection). Cell type and time point are not known. CDR3s include the opening cysteine and the closing phenylalanine or tryptophan. A D gene is named only where the DNA matches it firmly. Not all rows give a size; the values are once, few, many and, for expanded clones, a class.

V,size,length,J,D,DNA,CDR3
TRBV7-2,-,17,TRBJ2-3,TRBD2,TGTGCCAGCAGCTTAGTTGCGGGGGGGCTCGGAGGAGATACGCAGTATTTT,CASSLVAGGLGGDTQYF
TRBV7-2,few,15,TRBJ2-3,-,TGTGCCAGCAGCGGGACCGGGCAGCTCACAGATACGCAGTATTTT,CASSGTGQLTDTQYF
TRBV7-9,few,12,TRBJ2-5,-,TGTGCCAGCAGTTCCAGACCCGAGACCCAGTACTTC,CASSSRPETQYF
TRBV7-3,-,13,TRBJ1-6,-,TGTGCCAGCAGCTTCGACGGGAATTCACCCCTCCACTTT,CASSFDGNSPLHF
TRBV7-2,few,14,TRBJ2-7,-,TGTGCCAGCAGCCGAGGGACGTCGACCTACGAGCAGTACTTC,CASSRGTSTYEQYF
TRBV7-2,few,15,TRBJ1-2,-,TGTGCCAGCAGCCCAGGACCCCCGGCCACCTATGGCTACACCTTC,CASSPGPPATYGYTF
TRBV11-2,-,15,TRBJ2-2,-,TGTGCCAGCAGCTTACGGGTTGGGGACACCGGGGAGCTGTTTTTT,CASSLRVGDTGELFF
TRBV7-9,-,20,TRBJ1-4,TRBD1,TGTGCCAGCAGCTTAAGGCCCTCGAGGGACAGGACGGTTTTGGGTGAAAAACTGTTTTTT,CASSLRPSRDRTVLGEKLFF
TRBV9,few,17,TRBJ2-5,TRBD2,TGTGCCAGCAGCGTAGCCTCCCGGGGACTAGTAACTGAGACCCAGTACTTC,CASSVASRGLVTETQYF
TRBV12-3/TRBV12-4,few,12,TRBJ2-3,-,TGTGCCAGCGGGATCTGGGGAGGTACGCAGTATTTT,CASGIWGGTQYF
TRBV5-5,few,16,TRBJ2-2,TRBD2,TGTGCCAGCAGCTTGAGACTAGCGGGGGCGACCGGGGAGCTGTTTTTT,CASSLRLAGATGELFF
TRBV5-1,-,13,TRBJ1-1,-,TGCGCCAGCAGCTTATCCCCAGGCACTGAAGCTTTCTTT,CASSLSPGTEAFF
TRBV20-1,few,17,TRBJ2-3,TRBD2,TGCAGTGCAGACGGACTAGCGGCGATTACCCGCACAGATACGCAGTATTTT,CSADGLAAITRTDTQYF
TRBV9,-,16,TRBJ2-2,TRBD2,TGTGCCAGCAGCCCCCGACTAGCGGGGTTGACCGGGGAGCTGTTTTTT,CASSPRLAGLTGELFF
TRBV7-2,once,16,TRBJ2-3,TRBD2,TGTGCCAGCAGCTCAATCGTGGGTAGCGGGGTCGATACGCAGTATTTT,CASSSIVGSGVDTQYF
TRBV12-3/TRBV12-4,-,14,TRBJ1-1,-,TGTGCCAGCAGTTTTAGGGCGGGGAACACTGAAGCTTTCTTT,CASSFRAGNTEAFF
TRBV29-1,few,12,TRBJ2-5,-,TGCAGCGTTGGGACATCGGGAGAGACCCAGTACTTC,CSVGTSGETQYF
TRBV5-1,-,16,TRBJ1-3,-,TGCGCCAGCAGCTTGGCCGGGATTTACTCTGGAAACACCATATATTTT,CASSLAGIYSGNTIYF
TRBV4-2,few,16,TRBJ1-3,-,TGTGCCAGCAGCCAAGACGTCCCATTGTCTGGAAACACCATATATTTT,CASSQDVPLSGNTIYF
TRBV7-2,-,15,TRBJ2-1,-,TGTGCCAGCAGCGCGCGGGGGCCCTCCTACAATGAGCAGTTCTTC,CASSARGPSYNEQFF
TRBV27,few,13,TRBJ2-5,-,TGTGCCAGCAGTTCTCTCCCGTCTGAGACCCAGTACTTC,CASSSLPSETQYF
TRBV4-3,-,18,TRBJ2-1,TRBD2,TGCGCCAGCGGCCATAGGTGGTGGGGAGGGGACTCCTACAATGAGCAGTTCTTC,CASGHRWWGGDSYNEQFF
TRBV7-2,-,14,TRBJ2-2,-,TGTGCCAGCAGCTTAGCAAAGAACACCGGGGAGCTGTTTTTT,CASSLAKNTGELFF
TRBV20-1,-,18,TRBJ1-3,TRBD1,TGCAGTGCTAGTCCGGGACAGGGGGGGCAATCCTCTGGAAACACCATATATTTT,CSASPGQGGQSSGNTIYF
TRBV7-9,-,13,TRBJ2-5,-,TGTGCCAGCAGCTTAAGACAGTCGGAGACCCAGTACTTC,CASSLRQSETQYF
TRBV28,-,15,TRBJ1-1,-,TGTGCCAGCAGCTCCGAGAGGGGGGTCGGCACTGAAGCTTTCTTT,CASSSERGVGTEAFF
TRBV12-3/TRBV12-4,-,15,TRBJ2-6,-,TGTGCCAGCAGTAGAGGGGTCTCTGGGGCCAACGTCCTGACTTTC,CASSRGVSGANVLTF
TRBV3-1,few,16,TRBJ2-2,-,TGTGCCAGCAGCCCTGAGGGACTTGCGAACACCGGGGAGCTGTTTTTT,CASSPEGLANTGELFF
TRBV18,few,14,TRBJ2-1,TRBD1,TGTGCCAGCTCATTGGACAGGCTCTACAATGAGCAGTTCTTC,CASSLDRLYNEQFF
TRBV18,few,9,TRBJ1-1,-,TGTGCCAGCTCACCACTCGGAGCGTTT,CASSPLGAF
TRBV27,-,13,TRBJ2-7,-,TGTGCCAGCAGTCCCCACAGGGCCTACGAGCAGTACTTC,CASSPHRAYEQYF
TRBV21-1,-,15,TRBJ2-5,-,TGTGCCAGCAGCAAAGCGGGGGGTTGGGGAGAGACCCAGTACTTC,CASSKAGGWGETQYF
TRBV20-1,-,14,TRBJ1-1,TRBD1,TGCAGTGCCCCCCGGGGACAGCCAAACACTGAAGCTTTCTTT,CSAPRGQPNTEAFF
TRBV5-1,few,14,TRBJ1-4,-,TGCGCCAGCAGCCGGTCAGGGGTCGGGGAAAAACTGTTTTTT,CASSRSGVGEKLFF
TRBV6-2/TRBV6-3,-,16,TRBJ2-7,-,TGTGCCAGCAGTCGGAAGGGAGACTTAGCTCCCTACGAGCAGTACTTC,CASSRKGDLAPYEQYF
TRBV7-2,-,15,TRBJ2-1,-,TGTGCCAGCAGCTTTGCTCGGGCCGGGAACAATGAGCAGTTCTTC,CASSFARAGNNEQFF
TRBV29-1,-,12,TRBJ1-4,-,TGCAGCGTCCAGAGGGGGGCTGAAAAACTGTTTTTT,CSVQRGAEKLFF